This TCR beta chain was recovered during a study of CD8 T cells in ankylosing spondylitis. This clonotype has only a few counts. The antigen remains undetermined. Study-level results: Seemingly distinctive of ankylosing spondylitis blood was a TCR beta motif formed by eight highly homologous variants.

In TCRdb, the 5' RACE reads were re-called with MiXCR into one record per CDR3 protein. The sample shows about 800,000 distinct CDR3 sequences, about an eighth of them seen only once. Germline V gene sequence: CDR1 SGHRS, CDR2 YFSETQ. Trimming cost V 9 bases and J 5 bases, with 18 bases left between them. The CDR3 has 14 residues. The TCR was taken from a male donor with ankylosing spondylitis. Sequenced material: blood, either unsorted or a sorted T cell fraction (not recorded which). The rearrangement joins TRBV5-1 to TRBJ2-1; D unclear. CDR3 region: CATKGLSSHNEQFF. The DNA for the CDR3 is TGCGCCACCAAAGGGTTGAGTTCTCACAATGAGCAGTTCTTC.